This TCR beta chain was sequenced during a study of early T cells in non-severe SARS-CoV-2 infection (dated by TCRdb to the early 2020s). Background on the whole study: TCR sequencing used bulk RNA from unsorted whole blood, so alpha and beta chains could not be paired.

The library relied on 5' RACE. Sequencing was carried out with a NextSeq 500. To correct for sequencing error and PCR bias, the TCR library protocol tagged individual cDNA molecules with unique molecular identifiers. Both TCR alpha and beta chains were sequenced, and tight co-correlation was observed between alpha and beta sequence abundances in each sample. Turning to the authors' computational methods: V gene, J gene and CDR3 annotation of TCR sequences was performed with Decombinator V4. TCRs were defined as expanded if a significant change between any two time points was detected under a Poisson model with p below 0.0001. TCR abundances were normalised to the total number of TCRs sequenced in each sample and reported as counts per million. MAIT TCRs were defined by TRAV1-2 paired with TRAJ12, TRAJ20 or TRAJ33, and iNKT TCRs by TRAV10 paired with TRAJ18. VDJdb, accessed 1 November 2021, was searched for CMV, EBV and SARS-CoV-2 annotated TCRs, excluding TCRs annotated for multiple antigens. The public reads were run again by TCRdb, first through fastp at Q25 and then through MiXCR, and only productive beta chains were kept. Each CDR3 protein gets just one entry, which takes the most common genes and DNA from the rows behind it. These V and J calls derive from TCRdb rather than the authors' analysis. The sample yields more than 25,000 distinct CDR3 sequences; about 2.7% were counted once. The leading ten clones occupy roughly 0.7% of the sample.

Overall results and qualifications from the work: VDJdb matching was skewed toward anti-spike CD8 responses, so virus-specific expansions were likely underestimated and private and CD4 specificities were missed.

In its sample, this clonotype was seen many times. No cognate antigen has been identified for it. Base qualities are not at hand, and no much larger clone is one base apart. The study was a case-control design nested within a healthcare worker cohort in London, UK, with weekly nasopharyngeal swab PCR tests and blood sampling. Between 23 and 31 March 2020, the week of the UK lockdown, healthcare workers were enrolled and then followed up weekly for as long as 16 weeks. CDR1 LGHNT and CDR2 FRNRAP were looked up in the germline V gene. Measured from the cysteine to the phenylalanine, the CDR3 is 17 residues long. Only the CDR3 DNA stays, 51 bases, in frame from base 1. V is reduced by 5 bases and J by 4 bases, leaving a spacing of 23 bases between them.

What was sequenced was whole blood. The chain couples TRBV12-5 to TRBJ1-2, and possibly TRBD1, on 6 matching bases. The TCR sequence derives from an adult who was a healthcare worker with PCR-confirmed SARS-CoV-2 infection or an uninfected control (not recorded which). The CDR3 amino acid sequence is: CASGPPSGDPAIYGYTF. The base sequence is TGTGCTAGTGGTCCCCCCTCAGGGGATCCGGCTATCTATGGCTACACCTTC.